What follows describes a single T cell receptor beta chain. Its antigen is still unknown. No much larger clone exists at a distance of one base, and base qualities are not known. The time point label of this sample denotes: new active TB diagnosis, blood taken before or within 7 days of starting treatment. The patients with active tuberculosis were newly diagnosed, HIV-seronegative South African adults aged 18 years or older. Confirmation of active tuberculosis was obtained by positive sputum smear microscopy and/or positive M. tuberculosis culture. Immunosequencing was performed on unsorted cryopreserved PBMC and covered around 100,000 T cells per clinical donor on average. V lost 6 bases and J lost 8 bases; the stretch between them is 20 bases long. There are 15 amino acids in the CDR3, from cysteine to phenylalanine inclusive. Only the CDR3 part of the read is kept: 45 bases, read in frame from the first base.

This record comes from a study of T cells in tuberculosis (dated by TCRdb to 2017 to 2018). General notes on the study: To characterize T cells specific for the mycobacterial lipid antigen glucose monomycolate (GMM), the study used CD1B tetramers together with high-throughput TCR immunosequencing. A South African clinical cohort compared IGRA-negative adolescents, IGRA-positive adolescents with latent tuberculosis and adults with active tuberculosis, more than 9 per group. PBMC from patients with active tuberculosis were archived either before the start of standard anti-tuberculosis treatment or within 7 days of starting that treatment.

Study-wide findings and limitations: Clinical samples were selected based on which cryopreserved specimens were available, and the active tuberculosis cases were adults whereas the controls were adolescents. Shorter CDR3-alpha lengths in active tuberculosis patients partly drove the smaller NN-distances, and the TCR-beta difference was not statistically significant. A classifier using the diverse GMM-specific repertoire reached 87% accuracy (AUROC about 0.91), compared with approximately 70% accuracy using GEM motif frequencies. Compared with IGRA-negative controls, TCR-alpha repertoires from active tuberculosis had smaller mean NN-distances to GMM-specific TCRs, which suggests clonal expansion of these TCRs.

TCR libraries were generated with the immunoSEQ multiplex PCR assay, using TCR-beta and/or TCR-alpha/delta assays for each sample. The amplified TCR libraries were sequenced using the Illumina high-throughput platform. The authors' pipeline ran thus. Clustering and dimensionality reduction relied on pairwise TCRdist distances among GMM-specific receptors from T cells that were either sorted ex vivo or expanded in vitro. Each clinical repertoire received a mean NN-distance score, defined as the average TCRdist to the nearest 10% of tetramer-positive reference sequences. To compute GEM TCR motif frequency, the fraction of unique TCRs matching known GEM sequences by V/J usage and CDR3 length was calculated. Active tuberculosis was classified by linear discriminant analysis with leave-one-out cross-validation, implemented in scikit-learn. As stored in TCRdb, this immuneACCESS dataset retains in-frame rearrangements with V and J assigned. A fraction of the clones does not appear; measured against another copy, unresolved V genes explain less than half of the discrepancy, and the remainder lacks a known reason. That table supplies the V and J calls and clone size; D and trimming were determined from the DNA. Within this sample are around 49,000 clones, with roughly 95% of them counted one time only. The ten largest clones capture approximately 1.5% of the sample.

Specimen: PBMCs, collected at tuberculosis diagnosis. The rearranged segments are TRBV6-7 and TRBJ2-1; the D gene is perhaps TRBD2, from 5 matching bases. TRBV6-7 is assigned to the ORF class and has an uncertain function. The receptor was derived from an adult with tuberculosis. The sequenced DNA is TGTGCCAGCAGCCCAAATACGAACCCAGCGGATGAGCAGTTCTTC. This sequence encodes CASSPNTNPADEQFF.